A single sample is the source of the 29 T cell receptor beta chains below, sequenced in a study of OX40 agonist ivuxolimab in advanced cancers. Method: immunoSEQ multiplex PCR; TCRdb's copy keeps in-frame clones and lacks some. The table lists tens of thousands of clones, about 89% of them singletons. The sample in question was CD4+ or CD8+ T cells sorted from blood, obtained in a trial of the OX40 agonist ivuxolimab. These receptors were taken from an adult with an advanced solid tumor such as melanoma, head and neck, liver or kidney cancer.

The gene calls are TRBV19 and TRBJ2-3, with D possibly TRBD1 on 6 matching bases. Trimming took off 9 bases at V and 2 bases at J, with 9 bases between the two ends. This CDR3 has 12 residues. Germline V gives CDR1 LNHDA, CDR2 SQIVND (reference sequence). The CDR3 DNA reads TGTGCCAGCATGGGGGCCACAGATACGCAGTATTTT. The encoded protein is CASMGATDTQYF.

The V gene is TRBV28, the J gene TRBJ2-1; 10 nucleotides agree with TRBD2. Germline CDR1 and CDR2: MDHEN and SYDVKM. The CDR3 length is 16 residues. V gave up 7 bases and J gave up 3 bases; unmatched junction bases: 9. The CDR3 region has the DNA TGTGCCAGCAACACTCCTAGCGGGAGTGTCTACAATGAGCAGTTCTTC. It encodes CASNTPSGSVYNEQFF.

This clone is a singleton in its sample. The CDR3 DNA reads as TGTGCCACCAGCAGTGAGAGGGCTAGCGGGAGCGGTAATACGCAGTATTTT. Residues: CATSSERASGSGNTQYF. The rearrangement joins TRBV15 to TRBJ2-3; 10 positions match TRBD2. The CDR3 has 17 residues. J lost 7 bases, V lost 3 bases, and 13 bases had no gene match. Germline V gene sequence: CDR1 LNHNV, CDR2 YYDKDF (reference sequence).

This chain uses TRBV15 with TRBJ2-7; D is unclear. Trimming pared 0 bases from V and 3 bases from J, leaving 9 bases between. The CDR3 is made up of 14 amino acids. Germline V gene data show CDR1 as LNHNV and CDR2 as YYDKDF (reference sequence). The CDR3 loop is CATSRDLGIYEQYF. As DNA, the CDR3 is TGTGCCACCAGCAGAGATCTGGGGATCTACGAGCAGTACTTC. Looking up the rest from reference TRBV15 and TRBJ2-7 gives the full variable domain: DAMVIQNPRYQVTQFGKPVTLSCSQTLNHNVMYWYQQKSSQAPKLLFHYYDKDFNNEADTPDNFQSRRPNTSFCFLDIRSPGLGDTAMYLCATSRDLGIYEQYFGPGTRLTVT.

The rearrangement joins TRBV30 to TRBJ1-6, with 7 nucleotides matching TRBD1. The CDR3 sequence is 14 residues long. V dropped 5 bases and J dropped 10; count of bases not matched to a gene: 11. CDR1 is GTSNPN, CDR2 SVGIG, per germline (reference sequence). The CDR3, as DNA: TGTGCCTGGCACCAGAGACAGGGTGACTCACCCCTCCACTTT. It translates to CAWHQRQGDSPLHF. The complete variable domain, with remaining parts taken from reference TRBV30 and TRBJ1-6, reads SQTIHQWPATLVQPVGSPLSLECTVEGTSNPNLYWYRQAAGRGLQLLFYSVGIGQISSEVPQNLSASRPQDRQFILSSKKLLLSDSGFYLCAWHQRQGDSPLHFGNGTRLTVT.

The CDR3 DNA sequence: TGCAGCGCCTTAGGACAGGGTCGGGAGCAGTACGTC. Translation gives CSALGQGREQYV. The chain combines TRBV29-1 with TRBJ2-7; 8 bases match TRBD1. The CDR3 sequence is 12 residues long. Germline V lookup: CDR1 SQVTM, CDR2 ANQGSEA. Unmatched junction bases numbered 9, after V lost 7 bases and J lost 7 bases.

The chain is built from TRBV28 and TRBJ2-1; maybe TRBD2 (7 bases). Trimming took 2 bases from V and 10 from J, leaving 18 bases between them. This CDR3 is 15 amino acids long. Germline-derived CDR1 and CDR2 are MDHEN and SYDVKM. The CDR3 nucleotides are TGTGCCAGCAGTTTAAGGGGGGGTCGCAGTGTGGAGCAGTTCTTC. It is translated as CASSLRGGRSVEQFF.

Worth noting for this clone: Other nucleotide sequences from this sample produce the same CDR3. The chain couples TRBV19 to TRBJ2-1, with 10 nucleotides matching TRBD2. V gave up 8 bases and J gave up 3 bases; unmatched junction bases: 1. CDR1 LNHDA and CDR2 SQIVND come from the germline V gene (reference sequence). The CDR3 contains 13 residues. CDR3 DNA: TGTGCCAGTTCTAGCGGGAGCTACAATGAGCAGTTCTTC. It translates to CASSSGSYNEQFF.

The chain uses TRBV7-6 and TRBJ1-2; no clear D. Per germline, CDR1 SGHVS and CDR2 FNYEAQ. With 2 bases removed from V and 8 bases from J, the gap between germline ends came to 12 bases. The CDR3 has 13 residues. CDR3: CASSLNGPDGYTF. CDR3 nucleotide sequence: TGTGCCAGCAGCTTAAATGGCCCGGACGGCTACACCTTC. Together with reference TRBV7-6 and TRBJ1-2, the CDR3 gives the full variable domain: GAGVSQSPRYKVTKRGQDVALRCDPISGHVSLYWYRQALGQGPEFLTYFNYEAQQDKSGLPNDRFSAERPEGSISTLTIQRTEQRDSAMYRCASSLNGPDGYTFGSGTRLTVV.

V gene TRBV6-5 combines with J gene TRBJ1-2, with 10 bases that match TRBD1. Germline V gives CDR1 MNHEY, CDR2 SVGAGI. CDR3 length: 15 amino acids. Germline trimming cut 10 bases from V and 2 bases from J; bases unmatched to any gene: 10. As DNA, the CDR3 is TGTGCCACCTACGACCCGGGACAGGGGAACTATGGCTACACCTTC. This codes for CATYDPGQGNYGYTF.

The rearrangement links TRBV7-6 to TRBJ2-5; a possible D gene is TRBD2 (6 bases). The CDR3 consists of 15 residues. Germline V gene data show CDR1 as SGHVS and CDR2 as FNYEAQ. The V end lost 0 bases, the J end lost 5 bases, and 13 bases lay between the germline ends. CDR3 amino acids: CASSLAVTSMETQYF. The CDR3, as DNA: TGTGCCAGCAGCTTAGCGGTAACTAGCATGGAGACCCAGTACTTC.

The V gene is TRBV6-6, the J gene TRBJ2-1; TRBD2 might be the D (6 bases). V lost 2 bases and J 7 bases, leaving 6 bases between the germline ends. This CDR3 has 12 amino acids. In germline, CDR1 is MNHNY, CDR2 SVGAGI (reference sequence). The CDR3 reads CASSYAGNEQFF. CDR3 in DNA: TGTGCCAGCAGTTACGCGGGGAATGAGCAGTTCTTC.

The CDR3 here is CASSLDRAGRTDTQYF. CDR3 nucleotide sequence: TGTGCCAGCAGCTTGGATCGAGCGGGTCGCACAGATACGCAGTATTTT. The rearrangement uses TRBV5-5 and TRBJ2-3, with D possibly matching TRBD2 (6 bases). CDR1 and CDR2 from the germline V gene are SGHKS and YYEKEE (reference sequence). The V end lost 0 bases, the J end lost 1 base, and 12 bases lay between the germline ends. The CDR3 is made up of 16 amino acids.

The sample holds one count of this clone. The rearrangement links TRBV6-6 to TRBJ2-5; D is possibly TRBD2 (5 bases). This CDR3 comprises 11 residues. With 4 bases removed from V and 5 bases from J, the gap between germline ends came to 5 bases. Germline V CDR1 and CDR2: MNHNY, SVGAGI (reference sequence). As DNA, the CDR3 is TGTGCCAGCAGTTCGGGGGAGACCCAGTACTTC. Its translation is CASSSGETQYF.

This clone has more than one count but fewer than ten. The chain carries TRBV29-1 and TRBJ2-3; 10 nucleotides agree with TRBD2. The CDR3 is made up of 16 amino acids. Per the germline V gene, CDR1 is SQVTM and CDR2 is ANQGSEA. V lost 4 bases and J lost 2; bases outside the gene matches: 9. CDR3 nucleotide sequence: TGCAGCGTTGTCGGCGTAGCGGGAGGCGACACAGATACGCAGTATTTT. It specifies CSVVGVAGGDTDTQYF.

The rearrangement joins TRBV15 to TRBJ2-7, with D perhaps given as TRBD1 or TRBD2 (5 bases each). Germline V gene data show CDR1 as LNHNV and CDR2 as YYDKDF (reference sequence). The CDR3 spans 15 residues. The ends were cut back, 0 bases at V and 6 bases at J, with 15 bases in the middle. CDR3 protein: CATSRDGTTLSEQYF. Here the CDR3 DNA reads TGTGCCACCAGCAGAGACGGGACGACCCTCTCCGAGCAGTACTTC. Supplemented by reference TRBV15 and TRBJ2-7, the full variable domain reads DAMVIQNPRYQVTQFGKPVTLSCSQTLNHNVMYWYQQKSSQAPKLLFHYYDKDFNNEADTPDNFQSRRPNTSFCFLDIRSPGLGDTAMYLCATSRDGTTLSEQYFGPGTRLTVT.

V usage is TRBV5-6 and J usage is TRBJ1-5, with no clear D. This CDR3 is 13 amino acids long. Trimming removed 0 bases at V and 7 bases at J, with 8 bases between. CDR1 and CDR2 from the germline V gene are SGHDT and YYEEEE. The CDR3 DNA reads as TGTGCCAGCAGCTTGGGGAACCGGCAGCCCCAGCATTTT. It codes for CASSLGNRQPQHF.

The rearrangement joins TRBV28 to TRBJ1-1; D unclear. The germline CDR1 and CDR2 sequences are MDHEN and SYDVKM. CDR3 length: 14 amino acids. V lost 2 bases and J 1 base, leaving 8 bases between the germline ends. The CDR3, as DNA: TGTGCCAGCAGTTTAGGGAGACAGAACACTGAAGCTTTCTTT. Encoded protein: CASSLGRQNTEAFF.

The V gene is TRBV19, the J gene TRBJ1-1; 7 nucleotides align to TRBD1. The junction had 15 bases not matched to a gene; V was cut back by 6 bases and J by 11 bases. The germline CDR1 and CDR2 sequences are LNHDA and SQIVND (reference sequence). The CDR3 length is 14 residues. The CDR3 region has the DNA TGTGCCAGTAGCGCGGGACAGAGGGCCGAAAAGGCTTTCTTT. Translation gives CASSAGQRAEKAFF.

The chain recombines TRBV5-5 with TRBJ1-5; weak D call: TRBD1 (6 bases). The CDR3 extends over 15 amino acids. CDR1 and CDR2 from the germline V gene are SGHKS and YYEKEE (reference sequence). V was shortened by 0 bases and J by 5 bases, with 12 bases between the two germline ends. CDR3 in DNA: TGTGCCAGCAGCTTGGAGTGGGGACAACATCAGCCCCAGCATTTT. Translated: CASSLEWGQHQPQHF. Drawing the rest from reference TRBV5-5 and TRBJ1-5, the complete variable domain is DAGVTQSPTHLIKTRGQQVTLRCSPISGHKSVSWYQQVLGQGPQFIFQYYEKEERGRGNFPDRFSARQFPNYSSELNVNALLLGDSALYLCASSLEWGQHQPQHFGDGTRLSIL.

The chain joins TRBV2 to TRBJ2-1; TRBD2 is a possible D gene (5 bases). The CDR3 extends over 13 amino acids. V lost 7 bases to trimming and J lost 7 bases, with 14 bases between them. Germline assignment: CDR1 SNHLY and CDR2 FYNNEI. CDR3 sequence (DNA): TGTGCCAGCAACGGGGAGTTGAAGAATGAGCAGTTCTTC. It codes for CASNGELKNEQFF.

The chain has TRBV27 and TRBJ2-7; D perhaps matches TRBD2 (5 bases). V lost 8 bases and J 9 bases, leaving 14 bases between the germline ends. The CDR3 runs 11 residues. Germline assignment: CDR1 MNHEY and CDR2 SMNVEV (reference sequence). This chain's CDR3 is CASGGSGGQYF. Here the CDR3 DNA reads TGTGCCAGCGGAGGCAGTGGTGGGCAGTACTTC.

The genes are TRBV6-1 and TRBJ2-3; 10 nucleotides line up with TRBD1. V was pared by 3 bases and J by 7 bases, with 13 bases of the junction left unmatched. CDR1 is MNHNS, CDR2 SASEGT, per germline. The CDR3 has 17 amino acids. The CDR3 DNA follows: TGTGCCAGCAGTGACCAATGGTCCGGGACAGGGGCATATACGCAGTATTTT. Translation gives CASSDQWSGTGAYTQYF.

This chain joins TRBV27 and TRBJ1-1; 11 bases fit TRBD1. The junction had 8 bases not matched to a gene; V was cut back by 6 bases and J by 5 bases. CDR3 length: 15 amino acids. CDR1 and CDR2 from the germline V gene are MNHEY and SMNVEV (reference sequence). CDR3 coding DNA: TGTGCCAGCAGCAGGACAGGGGGCTTAGATACTGAAGCTTTCTTT. Translated, it gives CASSRTGGLDTEAFF.

The CDR3: CASRPVVSNEKLFF. The CDR3 bases are TGTGCCAGCAGGCCAGTCGTTTCTAATGAAAAACTGTTTTTT. V and J are TRBV6-1 and TRBJ1-4; D ambiguous. The V gene lost 6 bases and the J gene lost 3 bases, with 11 bases spanning the gap. Germline CDR1 reads MNHNS; CDR2 reads SASEGT. The CDR3 extends over 14 amino acids.

The chain employs TRBV20-1 and TRBJ2-7, with D possibly called TRBD1 or TRBD2 (5 bases each). V lost 7 bases and J lost 5, with 12 bases in between. CDR1 is DFQATT and CDR2 is SNEGSKA in the germline V gene (reference sequence). This CDR3 comprises 11 residues. The CDR3 DNA reads TGCAGTGTAAGGGACGACCACGAGCAGTACTTC. Amino acid sequence: CSVRDDHEQYF.

CDR3 DNA: TGCGCCAGCAGCTTGGTAGGCACTAGCGGGAGGTGGAGCACAGATACGCAGTATTTT. Encoded protein: CASSLVGTSGRWSTDTQYF. This chain links TRBV5-1 with TRBJ2-3; TRBD2 matches 12 bases. The CDR3 extends over 19 amino acids. V dropped 0 bases and J dropped 0; count of bases not matched to a gene: 8. Germline loops: CDR1 SGHRS, CDR2 YFSETQ.

The V and J genes are TRBV25-1 and TRBJ2-3; TRBD1 agrees at 8 bases. The CDR3 is made up of 14 amino acids. J was trimmed by 6 bases and V by 8 bases; bases with no gene match: 10. Germline V gives CDR1 MGHDK, CDR2 SYGVNS. In DNA form, the CDR3 reads TGTGCCAGCGCACCGACAGGGGCCTGGGATACGCAGTATTTT. Its translation: CASAPTGAWDTQYF.

This chain connects TRBV28 to TRBJ1-1; D not resolved. Germline values: CDR1 MDHEN, CDR2 SYDVKM. The V gene lost 1 base and the J gene lost 3 bases, with 12 bases spanning the gap. CDR3 length: 15 residues. CDR3 in DNA: TGTGCCAGCAGTTTATTGAGGACTGGTTACACTGAAGCTTTCTTT. This encodes CASSLLRTGYTEAFF.